Listed below are T cell receptor beta chains from one sample, sequenced in a study of T cells in Graves' hyperthyroidism and ophthalmopathy. MiXCR was run by TCRdb on the multiplex PCR reads, yielding one entry per CDR3 protein. The sample holds around 600,000 distinct CDR3 sequences; 16% are singletons and the top ten take roughly 3%. The material sequenced was blood. The receptors shown here come from a woman aged 40 to 55 with Graves' ophthalmopathy. The CDR3 runs from the conserved cysteine through the conserved F or W. The D gene is left open where the match is weak. Size values are once, few and many counts, or a class for expanded clones, and some rows have none.

TRBV30,many,TRBJ1-5,NA,TGTGCCTGGAGCCCCGGACCGAATCAGCCCCAGCATTTT,CAWSPGPNQPQHF
TRBV2,many,TRBJ2-1,NA,TGTGCCAGCAGTCCCCGACTAGTTCTGCAGTTCTTC,CASSPRLVLQFF
TRBV6-1,few,TRBJ2-4,TRBD2,TGTGCCAGCAGTGGACTAGCGGGAGGGCCCCCTCTAGCCAAAAACATTCAGTACTTC,CASSGLAGGPPLAKNIQYF
TRBV11-2,many,TRBJ2-3,NA,TGTGCCAGCAGCTTAGCGGGGGGCCCCACGCAGTATTTT,CASSLAGGPTQYF
TRBV19,NA,TRBJ2-1,NA,TGTGCCAGTAGTATAGTAGGGTTCGGCGGAGGGTGGGAGCAGTTCTTC,CASSIVGFGGGWEQFF
TRBV3-1,NA,TRBJ1-3,TRBD1,TGTGCCAGCAGTCTCTCCAGGACAGGAACTGGAAACACCATATATTTT,CASSLSRTGTGNTIYF
TRBV6-6,many,TRBJ2-7,TRBD1,TGTGCCAGCAGTTACGAGTCGACAGGGCCGTACGAGCAGTACTTC,CASSYESTGPYEQYF
TRBV20-1,NA,TRBJ1-6,NA,TGCAGCCTCTCCGGGACACACGATTCACCCCTCCACTTT,CSLSGTHDSPLHF
TRBV6-1,NA,TRBJ2-1,NA,TGTGCCAGCAGTTACCAGGGAGGCCGTGAGCAGTTCTTC,CASSYQGGREQFF
TRBV19,NA,TRBJ2-1,TRBD2,TGTGCCAGTAGTCCGGGTTCGGGAGGCCCCCTGGACAATGAGCAGTTCTTC,CASSPGSGGPLDNEQFF
TRBV6-1,few,TRBJ2-2,NA,TGTGCCAGCAGGACACTAGGTGCCGGGGAGCTGTTTTTT,CASRTLGAGELFF
TRBV20-1,many,TRBJ2-7,NA,TGCAGTGCTAGATGGCGTAGCACCTACGAGCAGTACTTC,CSARWRSTYEQYF
TRBV6-1,NA,TRBJ1-4,TRBD1,TGTGCCAGCAGGACGCCCTGGGGGACAGCAACTAATGAAAAACTGTTTTTT,CASRTPWGTATNEKLFF
TRBV2,NA,TRBJ2-1,TRBD2,TGTGCCAGCAGTGAAACCTACCCGGGACTAGTTCTCCCAAGCTCCTACAATGAGCAGTTCTTC,CASSETYPGLVLPSSYNEQFF
TRBV2,many,TRBJ2-5,NA,TGTGCCAGCAGCGAACAGGGTCTCCACTCAGAGACCCAGTACTTC,CASSEQGLHSETQYF
TRBV6-5,once,TRBJ1-2,NA,TGTGCCAGCAGTTACGGGCGTATATCAAACTATGGCTACACCTTC,CASSYGRISNYGYTF
TRBV28,NA,TRBJ2-3,NA,TGTGCCAGCAGTTTATTGCTCCGGGATACGCAGTATTTT,CASSLLLRDTQYF
TRBV28,NA,TRBJ2-7,NA,TGTGCCAGCAGTCCGCCTGGGGGCGGGAGATACGAGCAGTACTTC,CASSPPGGGRYEQYF